Included here is one TCR beta chain sequence, with context. There are 10 residues in the CDR3. In germline, CDR1 is DFQATT, CDR2 SNEGSKA (reference sequence). V lost 4 bases to trimming and J lost 6 bases, with 7 bases between them. The data stem from a study of control samples from healthy donors and cancer patients. TCRdb keeps only in-frame clones here, not all; method: immunoSEQ multiplex PCR. The table shows roughly 170,000 clones, with 90% to 95% occurring only once. The material sequenced was blood. The TCR sequence derives from a man younger than 30 in good health. The chain has TRBV20-1 and TRBJ2-7; D is unresolved. The CDR3 sequence: CSAMLGEQYF. CDR3 DNA sequence: TGCAGTGCTATGCTCGGCGAGCAGTACTTC.